The present TCR beta chain was sequenced within a study of blood T cell repertoires in COVID-19. The CDR3 contains 15 residues. Trimming took 0 bases from V and 7 from J, leaving 13 bases between them. Germline loops: CDR1 MNHEY, CDR2 SMNVEV (reference sequence). The authors' processing: Estimation of nucleated cell counts relied on the amplification of reference gene primers. This table comes from immunoSEQ multiplex PCR, and its TCRdb copy is limited to in-frame clones, with some not included. V, J and clone size are those of that table, while D and trimming were read from the DNA. The sample has about 160,000 clones; roughly 87% are singletons.

The TCR was taken from a woman aged 55-75 years who had recovered from COVID-19. Sequenced material: peripheral blood. V usage is TRBV27 and J usage is TRBJ2-1; D is perhaps TRBD1 (5 bases). This chain's CDR3 is CASSLSGLSWNEQFF. DNA for the CDR3: TGTGCCAGCAGTTTATCGGGGCTATCCTGGAATGAGCAGTTCTTC.